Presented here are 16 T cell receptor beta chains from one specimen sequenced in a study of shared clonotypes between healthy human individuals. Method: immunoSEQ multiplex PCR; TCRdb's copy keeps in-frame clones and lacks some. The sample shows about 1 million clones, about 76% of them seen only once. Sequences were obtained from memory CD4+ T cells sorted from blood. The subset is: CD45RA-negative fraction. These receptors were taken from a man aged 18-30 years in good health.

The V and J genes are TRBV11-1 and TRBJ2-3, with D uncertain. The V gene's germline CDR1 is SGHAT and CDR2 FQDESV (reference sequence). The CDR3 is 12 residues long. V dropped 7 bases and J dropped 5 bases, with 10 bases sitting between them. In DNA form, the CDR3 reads TGTGCCAGCAAATGGGTCGAAGATACGCAGTATTTT. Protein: CASKWVEDTQYF.

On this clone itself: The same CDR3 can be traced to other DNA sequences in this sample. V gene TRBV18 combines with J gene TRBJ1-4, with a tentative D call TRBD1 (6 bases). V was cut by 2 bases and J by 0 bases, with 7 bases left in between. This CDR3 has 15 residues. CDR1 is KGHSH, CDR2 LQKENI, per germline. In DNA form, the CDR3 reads TGTGCCAGCTCACCAGGACAGACAACTAATGAAAAACTGTTTTTT. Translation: CASSPGQTTNEKLFF.

CDR3 amino acids: CASSRQANTGELFF. CDR3 sequence (DNA): TGTGCCAGTAGCCGACAGGCGAACACCGGGGAGCTGTTTTTT. The V and J genes are TRBV19 and TRBJ2-2; D is perhaps TRBD1 (6 bases). The CDR3 has 14 amino acids. The germline CDR1 and CDR2 sequences are LNHDA and SQIVND (reference sequence). V was trimmed by 6 bases and J by 0 bases, leaving 8 bases between them.

DNA of the CDR3: TGCGCCAGCAGCGTCGGGACCACGGGGACCCAGTACTTC. It yields the protein CASSVGTTGTQYF. This rearrangement joins TRBV4-1 to TRBJ2-5; D possibly uses TRBD1 or TRBD2 (5 bases each). CDR3 size: 13 residues. The V end lost 5 bases, the J end lost 7 bases, and 14 bases lay between the germline ends. Germline V gives CDR1 MGHRA, CDR2 YSYEKL.

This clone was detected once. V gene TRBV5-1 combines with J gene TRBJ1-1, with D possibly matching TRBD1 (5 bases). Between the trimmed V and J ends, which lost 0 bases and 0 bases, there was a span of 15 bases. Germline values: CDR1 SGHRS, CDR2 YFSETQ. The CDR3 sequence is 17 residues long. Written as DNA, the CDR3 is TGCGCCAGCAGCTTGGGTTCACGGGGGTCCCTGAACACTGAAGCTTTCTTT. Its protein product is CASSLGSRGSLNTEAFF.

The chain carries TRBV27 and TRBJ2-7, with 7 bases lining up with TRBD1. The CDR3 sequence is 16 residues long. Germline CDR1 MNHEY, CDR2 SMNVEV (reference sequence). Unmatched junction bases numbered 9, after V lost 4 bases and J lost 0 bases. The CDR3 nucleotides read TGTGCCAGCAGTTCTACCCGGGACAGCTCCTCCTACGAGCAGTACTTC. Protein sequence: CASSSTRDSSSYEQYF.

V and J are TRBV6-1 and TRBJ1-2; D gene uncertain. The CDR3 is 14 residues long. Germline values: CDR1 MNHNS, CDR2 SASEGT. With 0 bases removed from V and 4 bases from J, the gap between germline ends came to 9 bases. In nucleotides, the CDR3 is TGTGCCAGCAGTGAAGCGGCGACCCCCTATGGCTACACCTTC. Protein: CASSEAATPYGYTF.

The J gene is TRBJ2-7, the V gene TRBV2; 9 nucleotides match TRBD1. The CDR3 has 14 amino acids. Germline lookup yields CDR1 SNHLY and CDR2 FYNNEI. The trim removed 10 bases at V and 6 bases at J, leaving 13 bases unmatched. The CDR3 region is CATTRDRANSEQYF. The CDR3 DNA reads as TGTGCCACCACAAGGGACAGGGCCAATTCCGAGCAGTACTTC.

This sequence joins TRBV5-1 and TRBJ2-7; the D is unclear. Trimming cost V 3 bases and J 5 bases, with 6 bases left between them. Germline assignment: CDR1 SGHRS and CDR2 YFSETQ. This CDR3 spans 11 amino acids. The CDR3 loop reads CASSYENEQYF. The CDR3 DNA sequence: TGCGCCAGCAGCTATGAGAACGAGCAGTACTTC.

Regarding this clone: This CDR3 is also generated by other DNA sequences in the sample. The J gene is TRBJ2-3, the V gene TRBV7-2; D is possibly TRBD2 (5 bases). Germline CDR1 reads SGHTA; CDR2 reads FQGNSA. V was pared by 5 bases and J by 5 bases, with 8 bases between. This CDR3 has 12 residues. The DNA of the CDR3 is TGTGCCAGCAGCCCCAGCGGAGATACGCAGTATTTT. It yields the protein CASSPSGDTQYF.

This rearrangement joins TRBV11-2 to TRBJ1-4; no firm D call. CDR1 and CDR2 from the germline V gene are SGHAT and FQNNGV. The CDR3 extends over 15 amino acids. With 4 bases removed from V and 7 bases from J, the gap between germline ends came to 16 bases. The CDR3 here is CASSSDLALGEKLFF. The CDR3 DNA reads TGTGCCAGCAGCTCTGACCTGGCACTAGGTGAAAAACTGTTTTTT.

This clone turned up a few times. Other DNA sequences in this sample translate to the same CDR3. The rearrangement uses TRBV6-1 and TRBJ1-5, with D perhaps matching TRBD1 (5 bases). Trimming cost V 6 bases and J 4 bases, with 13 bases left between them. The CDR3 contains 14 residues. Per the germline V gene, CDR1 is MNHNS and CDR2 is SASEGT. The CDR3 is CASRPSGGNQPQHF. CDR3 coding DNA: TGTGCCAGCAGACCCTCGGGGGGTAATCAGCCCCAGCATTTT.

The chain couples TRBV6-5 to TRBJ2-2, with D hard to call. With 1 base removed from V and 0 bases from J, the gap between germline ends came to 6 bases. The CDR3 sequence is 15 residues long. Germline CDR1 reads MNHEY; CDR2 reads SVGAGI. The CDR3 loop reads CASSYWGANTGELFF. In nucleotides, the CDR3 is TGTGCCAGCAGTTACTGGGGTGCGAACACCGGGGAGCTGTTTTTT.

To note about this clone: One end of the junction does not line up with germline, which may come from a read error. CDR3: CASREGSGAIRNEQFF. CDR3 bases: TGCGCCAGCCGTGAGGGTAGCGGGGCGATTCGAAATGAGCAGTTCTTC. This chain joins TRBV10-2 and TRBJ2-1; 8 bases fit TRBD2. The germline gives CDR1 WSHSY, CDR2 SAAADI. The CDR3 runs to 16 residues.

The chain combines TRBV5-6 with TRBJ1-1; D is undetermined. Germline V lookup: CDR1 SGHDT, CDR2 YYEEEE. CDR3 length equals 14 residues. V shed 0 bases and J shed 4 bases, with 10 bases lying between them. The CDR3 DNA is TGTGCCAGCAGCTTGGGGTCTGTCTTCACTGAAGCTTTCTTT. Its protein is CASSLGSVFTEAFF.

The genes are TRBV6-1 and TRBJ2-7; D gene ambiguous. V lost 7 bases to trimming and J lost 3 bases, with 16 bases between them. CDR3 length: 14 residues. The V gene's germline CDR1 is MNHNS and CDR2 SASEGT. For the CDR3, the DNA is TGTGCCAGCACCCCTACGTGGACCAGCTACGAGCAGTACTTC. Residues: CASTPTWTSYEQYF.